Listed here are 5 T cell receptor beta chains from one sample, sequenced in a study of metastatic and nonmetastatic thyroid tumors. No treatment of any kind had been given to any patient before thyroid surgery. TCRdb re-called clones from the PCR reads using MiXCR. The sample holds 25,000 to 35,000 clones, under 20% seen once. The sample taken for sequencing was blood. The receptors here all came from a female donor with papillary thyroid cancer or a benign thyroid nodule (not recorded which). Some clones in this sample may be carry-over from other donors' samples.

By its share, this clone is medium-sized. This rearrangement joins TRBV6-5 to TRBJ1-5, with 11 bases lining up with TRBD1. Germline CDR1 is MNHEY and CDR2 is SVGAGI. The CDR3 length is 18 residues. The J segment lost 0 bases and the V segment lost 6 bases, leaving 10 bases of the junction unmatched. The CDR3: CASSGWGQGEGSNQPQHF. CDR3 in DNA: TGTGCCAGCAGCGGTTGGGGACAGGGGGAGGGTAGCAATCAGCCCCAGCATTTT.

This clone was observed a few times. J is TRBJ2-7 and V is TRBV6-1; 7 nucleotides agree with TRBD1. Germline-derived CDR1 and CDR2 are MNHNS and SASEGT. The CDR3 has 14 residues. After removal of 9 bases from V and 0 bases from J, the junction contained 8 bases not matched to a gene. The CDR3 loop is CASSTGQSSYEQYF. The CDR3 bases are TGTGCCAGTAGTACGGGACAGTCCTCCTACGAGCAGTACTTC.

This clone has a count of ten or more. J is TRBJ1-3 and V is TRBV5-6; D unresolved. From germline, CDR1 is SGHDT and CDR2 YYEEEE. The CDR3 has 17 residues. V lost 2 bases and J 2 bases, leaving 17 bases between the germline ends. The CDR3 region has the DNA TGTGCCAGCAGCTTAACACATAAACAGAGAACTGGAAACACCATATATTTT. Encoded protein: CASSLTHKQRTGNTIYF. Combining the CDR3 with reference TRBV5-6 and TRBJ1-3 gives the whole variable domain DAGVTQSPTHLIKTRGQQVTLRCSPKSGHDTVSWYQQALGQGPQFIFQYYEEEERQRGNFPDRFSGHQFPNYSSELNVNALLLGDSALYLCASSLTHKQRTGNTIYFGEGSWLTVV.

The chain combines TRBV5-6 with TRBJ2-7, with D uncertain. Trimming pared 2 bases from V and 4 bases from J, leaving 16 bases between. This CDR3 has 15 amino acids. CDR1 is SGHDT, CDR2 YYEEEE, per germline. This CDR3 reads CASSFGPLPFYEQYF. The CDR3 DNA reads as TGTGCCAGCAGCTTCGGACCGTTACCCTTTTACGAGCAGTACTTC. The whole variable domain, filled in from reference TRBV5-6 and TRBJ2-7, reads DAGVTQSPTHLIKTRGQQVTLRCSPKSGHDTVSWYQQALGQGPQFIFQYYEEEERQRGNFPDRFSGHQFPNYSSELNVNALLLGDSALYLCASSFGPLPFYEQYFGPGTRLTVT.

This clone is termed medium-sized (0.01 to 0.1%). This chain links TRBV28 with TRBJ1-6, with 9 nucleotides matching TRBD1. The germline V gene has CDR1 MDHEN and CDR2 SYDVKM. Germline trimming cut 3 bases from V and 14 bases from J; bases unmatched to any gene: 8. The CDR3 has 14 residues. CDR3 loop: CASSLGQGQGALHF. DNA for the CDR3: TGTGCCAGCAGTTTGGGACAGGGCCAAGGGGCCCTCCACTTT.